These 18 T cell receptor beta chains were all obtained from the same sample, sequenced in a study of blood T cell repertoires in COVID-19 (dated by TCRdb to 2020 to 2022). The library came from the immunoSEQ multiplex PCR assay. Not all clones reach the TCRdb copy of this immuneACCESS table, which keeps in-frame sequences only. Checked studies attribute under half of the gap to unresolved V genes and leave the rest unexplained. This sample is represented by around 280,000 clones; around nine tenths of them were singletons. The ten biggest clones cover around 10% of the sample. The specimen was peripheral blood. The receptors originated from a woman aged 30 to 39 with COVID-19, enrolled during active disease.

The CDR3 DNA reads as TGTGCCAGCAGCCACGAGAGCGGGGATAGAAATCGGTACTTC. Translated: CASSHESGDRNRYF. The chain is built from TRBV7-2 and TRBJ2-7, with TRBD2 identical over 7 bases. Germline trimming cut 5 bases from V and 12 bases from J; bases unmatched to any gene: 16. The germline gives CDR1 SGHTA, CDR2 FQGNSA. CDR3 length: 14 residues.

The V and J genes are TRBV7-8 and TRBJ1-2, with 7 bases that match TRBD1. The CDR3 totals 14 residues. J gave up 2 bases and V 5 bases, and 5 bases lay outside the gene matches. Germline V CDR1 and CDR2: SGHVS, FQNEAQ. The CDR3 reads CASSRPTGNYGYTF. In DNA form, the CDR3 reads TGTGCCAGCAGCCGCCCGACAGGGAACTATGGCTACACCTTC.

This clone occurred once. The CDR3 DNA sequence: TGTGCCAGTAGTATACGACTAGCGGATTACAATGAGCAGTTCTTC. Translation: CASSIRLADYNEQFF. This chain uses TRBV19 with TRBJ2-1, with TRBD2 matching over 9 bases. The CDR3 is 15 amino acids. Germline CDR1 is LNHDA and CDR2 is SQIVND (reference sequence). Losses at the gene ends were 2 bases for V and 4 bases for J; bases not matched to a gene: 3.

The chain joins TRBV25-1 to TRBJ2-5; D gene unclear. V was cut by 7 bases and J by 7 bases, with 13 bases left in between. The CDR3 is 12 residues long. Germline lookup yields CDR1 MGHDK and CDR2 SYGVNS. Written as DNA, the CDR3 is TGTGCCAGCACAGACCTAACGGGGACCCAGTACTTC. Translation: CASTDLTGTQYF.

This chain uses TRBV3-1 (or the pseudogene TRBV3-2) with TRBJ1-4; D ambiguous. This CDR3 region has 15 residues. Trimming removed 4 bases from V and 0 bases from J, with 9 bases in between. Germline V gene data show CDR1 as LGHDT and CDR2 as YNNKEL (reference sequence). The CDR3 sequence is CASSLLTPTNEKLFF. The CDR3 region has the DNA TGTGCCAGCAGCCTCCTGACACCAACTAATGAAAAACTGTTTTTT.

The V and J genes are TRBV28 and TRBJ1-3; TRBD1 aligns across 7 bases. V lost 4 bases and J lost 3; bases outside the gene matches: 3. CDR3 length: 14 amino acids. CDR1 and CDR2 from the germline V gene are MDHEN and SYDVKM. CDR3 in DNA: TGTGCCAGCAGTTACAGGGGTGATGGAAACACCATATATTTT. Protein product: CASSYRGDGNTIYF. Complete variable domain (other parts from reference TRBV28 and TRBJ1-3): DVKVTQSSRYLVKRTGEKVFLECVQDMDHENMFWYRQDPGLGLRLIYFSYDVKMKEKGDIPEGYSVSREKKERFSLILESASTNQTSMYLCASSYRGDGNTIYFGEGSWLTVV.

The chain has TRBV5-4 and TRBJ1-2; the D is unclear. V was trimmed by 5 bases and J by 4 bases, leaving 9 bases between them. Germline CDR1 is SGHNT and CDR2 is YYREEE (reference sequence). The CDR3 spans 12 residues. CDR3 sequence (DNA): TGTGCCAGCAGTTATGAGGGCTATGGCTACACCTTC. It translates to CASSYEGYGYTF.

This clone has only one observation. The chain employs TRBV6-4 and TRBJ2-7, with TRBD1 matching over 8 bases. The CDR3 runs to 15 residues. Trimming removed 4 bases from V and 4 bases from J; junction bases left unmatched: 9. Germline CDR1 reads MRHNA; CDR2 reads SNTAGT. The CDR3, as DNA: TGTGCCAGCAGTGCCAATCCAGGGGGCAATTACGAGCAGTACTTC. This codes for CASSANPGGNYEQYF.

The CDR3 is CASSARTGGSYEQYF. CDR3 DNA: TGTGCCAGCAGCGCCCGGACAGGGGGCTCCTACGAGCAGTACTTC. V usage is TRBV9 and J usage is TRBJ2-7, with TRBD1 matching over 10 bases. After removal of 3 bases from V and 0 bases from J, the junction contained 3 bases not matched to a gene. CDR1 is SGDLS, CDR2 YYNGEE, per germline. The CDR3 contains 15 residues.

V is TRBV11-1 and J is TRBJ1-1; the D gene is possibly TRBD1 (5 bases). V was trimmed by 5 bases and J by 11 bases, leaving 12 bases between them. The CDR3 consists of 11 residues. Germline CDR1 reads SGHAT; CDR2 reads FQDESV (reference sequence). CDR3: CASSQLGAAFF. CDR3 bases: TGTGCCAGCAGCCAACTTGGGGCGGCTTTCTTT.

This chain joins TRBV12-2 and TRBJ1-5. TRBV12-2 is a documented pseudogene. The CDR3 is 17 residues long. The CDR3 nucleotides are TGTGCAAGTCGCCCGGCCCCGAGGGAAATGAGTTGTCAGCCCCAGCATTTT. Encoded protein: CASRPAPREMSCQPQHF.

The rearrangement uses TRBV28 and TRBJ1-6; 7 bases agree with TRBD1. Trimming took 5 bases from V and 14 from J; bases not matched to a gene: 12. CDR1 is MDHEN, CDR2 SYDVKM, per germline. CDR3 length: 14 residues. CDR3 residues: CASSQLQYRGTLHF. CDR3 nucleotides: TGTGCCAGCAGTCAGCTACAATACAGGGGAACCCTCCACTTT.

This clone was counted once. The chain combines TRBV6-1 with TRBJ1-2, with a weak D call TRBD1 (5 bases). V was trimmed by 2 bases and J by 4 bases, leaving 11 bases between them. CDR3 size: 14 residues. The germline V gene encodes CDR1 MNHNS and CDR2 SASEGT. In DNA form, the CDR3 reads TGTGCCAGCAGTGAAATGGCGGGACTCTATGGCTACACCTTC. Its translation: CASSEMAGLYGYTF.

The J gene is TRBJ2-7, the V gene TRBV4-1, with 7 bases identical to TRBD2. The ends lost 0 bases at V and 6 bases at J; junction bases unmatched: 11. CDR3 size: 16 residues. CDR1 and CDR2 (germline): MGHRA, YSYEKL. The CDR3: CASSQDFAGVLFEQYF. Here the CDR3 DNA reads TGCGCCAGCAGCCAAGATTTCGCGGGGGTTCTGTTCGAGCAGTACTTC.

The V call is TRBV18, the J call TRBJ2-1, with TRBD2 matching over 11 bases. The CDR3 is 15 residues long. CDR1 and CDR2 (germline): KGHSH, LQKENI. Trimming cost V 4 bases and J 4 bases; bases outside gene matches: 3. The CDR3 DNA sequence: TGTGCCAGCTCACTTAGCGGGGGGGCTTACAATGAGCAGTTCTTC. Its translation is CASSLSGGAYNEQFF.

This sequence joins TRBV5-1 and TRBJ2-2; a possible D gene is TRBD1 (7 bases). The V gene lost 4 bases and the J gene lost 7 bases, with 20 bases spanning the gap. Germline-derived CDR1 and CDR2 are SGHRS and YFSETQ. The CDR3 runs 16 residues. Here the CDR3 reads CASSPRQGGLGGELFF. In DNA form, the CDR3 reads TGCGCCAGCAGCCCGCGACAGGGAGGTCTTGGCGGGGAGCTGTTTTTT.

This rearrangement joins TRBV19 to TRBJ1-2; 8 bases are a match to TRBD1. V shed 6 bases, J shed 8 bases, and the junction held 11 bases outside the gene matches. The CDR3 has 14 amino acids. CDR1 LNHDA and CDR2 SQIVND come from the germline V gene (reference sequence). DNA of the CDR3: TGTGCCAGTAGCCCATCGGGACAGGTAGGCGGCTACACCTTC. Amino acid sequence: CASSPSGQVGGYTF.

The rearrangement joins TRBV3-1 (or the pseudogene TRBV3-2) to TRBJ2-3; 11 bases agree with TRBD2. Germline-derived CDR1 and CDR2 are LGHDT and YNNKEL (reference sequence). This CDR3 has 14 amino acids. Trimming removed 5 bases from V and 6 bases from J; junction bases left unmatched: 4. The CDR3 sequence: CASSISGGADTQYF. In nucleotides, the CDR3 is TGTGCCAGCAGCATTAGCGGGGGGGCTGATACGCAGTATTTT.